This TCR beta chain comes out of a study of vaccination and CD4 T cells after COVID-19. As for treatment: approximately 11-day PBMC culture with coronavirus spike peptide pools or control peptides (ViraFEST assay). The unexposed donor's CD4+ T cells were collected before the COVID-19 pandemic (2011-2018). The Oncomine TCR Beta short-read assay was what sequenced the DNA obtained from cultured CD4+ T cells. MiXCR, run by TCRdb on the PCR reads, gives a single entry per CDR3 protein. This sample has approximately 6,000 distinct CDR3 sequences, with roughly a third found just once. Note on this clonotype: Its cognate antigen is unknown.

V was shortened by 6 bases and J by 6 bases, with 11 bases between the two germline ends. The CDR3 is made up of 12 amino acids. Germline V lookup: CDR1 MNHNS, CDR2 SASEGT. This clonotype was obtained from a human donor in good health. The chain employs TRBV6-1 and TRBJ1-1, with D uncertain. Sequenced input: CD4+ T cells from blood, cultured in vitro. Here the CDR3 reads CASRRNRAEAFF. CDR3 coding DNA: TGTGCCAGCAGAAGGAATCGCGCTGAAGCTTTCTTT.